The 9 T cell receptor beta chains listed next were all sequenced from one sample in a study of cytomegalovirus exposure and HLA in healthy donors. Amplification used 60 Vbeta primers and 13 Jbeta primers. The method was immunoSEQ multiplex PCR; TCRdb's version includes in-frame clones alone and lacks a portion of them. The table has about 130,000 clones, 55% to 80% seen once. The sample taken for sequencing was PBMCs. All receptors come from a woman in her thirties or forties in good health and CMV-seronegative.

The chain recombines TRBV13 with TRBJ1-1; D may be TRBD1 (5 bases). Germline CDR1 and CDR2: PRHDT and FYEKMQ (reference sequence). The CDR3 covers 13 residues. Trimming shortened V by 2 bases and J by 3 bases, and 7 bases separated the two germline ends. CDR3 nucleotides: TGTGCCAGCAGCTTACAAGGGGACACTGAAGCTTTCTTT. As protein: CASSLQGDTEAFF. Full variable domain (outside the CDR3, taken from reference TRBV13 and TRBJ1-1): AAGVIQSPRHLIKEKRETATLKCYPIPRHDTVYWYQQGPGQDPQFLISFYEKMQSDKGSIPDRFSAQQFSDYHSELNMSSLELGDSALYFCASSLQGDTEAFFGQGTRLTVV.

The V call is TRBV11-2, the J call TRBJ1-2, with D perhaps matching TRBD1 (5 bases). The V end lost 3 bases, the J end lost 5 bases, and 25 bases lay between the germline ends. This CDR3 contains 18 residues. Germline CDR1 is SGHAT and CDR2 is FQNNGV. The CDR3 DNA reads TGTGCCAGCAGCTTGTTCAGGGACTTGGAACGTCCGTGGTATGGCTACACCTTC. Its translation is CASSLFRDLERPWYGYTF.

The rearrangement uses TRBV27 and TRBJ1-1; D may be TRBD1 (5 bases). CDR3 size: 11 residues. The germline V gene encodes CDR1 MNHEY and CDR2 SMNVEV (reference sequence). V lost 8 bases and J 1 base, leaving 5 bases between the germline ends. This chain's CDR3 is CASGANTEAFF. CDR3 DNA sequence: TGTGCCAGCGGGGCGAACACTGAAGCTTTCTTT.

This clone appeared a few times. V is TRBV10-3 and J is TRBJ1-5, with 8 bases fitting TRBD1. V shed 6 bases and J 3 bases; nucleotides not matched to a gene: 1. CDR1 ENHRY and CDR2 SYGVKD come from the germline V gene. There are 13 residues in the CDR3. The CDR3 sequence is CAIRGQDNQPQHF. In DNA, the CDR3 is TGTGCCATCAGGGGACAGGACAATCAGCCCCAGCATTTT.

The chain links TRBV7-2 to TRBJ2-1, with D possibly being TRBD1 (5 bases). Germline assignment: CDR1 SGHTA and CDR2 FQGNSA. CDR3 length: 13 amino acids. The V and J ends lost 3 bases and 8 bases respectively, with 11 bases between them. The chain's CDR3 is CASSFQGRDEQFF. CDR3 in DNA: TGTGCCAGCAGCTTTCAGGGCAGGGATGAGCAGTTCTTC. The full variable domain, with the rest looked up from reference TRBV7-2 and TRBJ2-1, is GAGVSQSPSNKVTEKGKDVELRCDPISGHTALYWYRQSLGQGLEFLIYFQGNSAPDKSGLPSDRFSAERTGGSVSTLTIQRTQQEDSAVYLCASSFQGRDEQFFGPGTRLTVL.

This clone was detected only a few times. The DNA for the CDR3 is TGTGCCAGCAGCTTAGAGCAAGGCCGGAGCGGCATTCAGTACTTC. This codes for CASSLEQGRSGIQYF. This chain connects TRBV13 to TRBJ2-4, with D maybe TRBD2 (5 bases). Trimming took off 1 base at V and 9 bases at J, with 16 bases between the two ends. From germline, CDR1 is PRHDT and CDR2 FYEKMQ (reference sequence). The CDR3 contains 15 residues. Full variable domain (rest looked up from reference TRBV13 and TRBJ2-4): AAGVIQSPRHLIKEKRETATLKCYPIPRHDTVYWYQQGPGQDPQFLISFYEKMQSDKGSIPDRFSAQQFSDYHSELNMSSLELGDSALYFCASSLEQGRSGIQYFGAGTRLSVL.

This clone has only a few counts. The chain employs TRBV7-3 and TRBJ2-3, with D maybe TRBD2 (5 bases). Germline V lookup: CDR1 SGHTA, CDR2 FQGTGA. The germline V and J ends were trimmed by 4 bases and 4 bases, with 9 bases remaining between them. The CDR3 is 13 residues long. CDR3 DNA sequence: TGTGCCAGCAGCTCCGGGGTGGCAGATACGCAGTATTTT. Its translation is CASSSGVADTQYF. The full variable domain, rest sourced from reference TRBV7-3 and TRBJ2-3, is GAGVSQTPSNKVTEKGKYVELRCDPISGHTALYWYRQSLGQGPEFLIYFQGTGAADDSGLPNDRFFAVRPEGSVSTLKIQRTERGDSAVYLCASSSGVADTQYFGPGTRLTVL.

This chain links TRBV6-6 with TRBJ2-7; a possible D gene is TRBD1 (5 bases). V lost 8 bases and J 1 base, leaving 12 bases between the germline ends. CDR1 and CDR2 from the germline V gene are MNHNY and SVGAGI (reference sequence). The CDR3 length is 13 residues. The CDR3 bases are TGTGCCAGCGGGCCGACAGCTTCCTACGAGCAGTACTTC. This encodes CASGPTASYEQYF.

The chain joins TRBV10-3 to TRBJ1-5; TRBD1 matches 12 bases. J gave up 7 bases and V 3 bases, and 4 bases lay outside the gene matches. The germline gives CDR1 ENHRY, CDR2 SYGVKD. The CDR3 runs to 15 residues. In DNA, the CDR3 is TGTGCCATCAGTGAAACCGGGACAGGGGGCCAGCCCCAGCATTTT. Protein sequence: CAISETGTGGQPQHF.